This T cell receptor beta chain was retrieved from a study of T cell responses to AZD1222 COVID-19 vaccine. Study-wide background: Doses given second, at about 4 or about 12 weeks, were pooled.

V was clipped by 0 bases and J by 4 bases, with 27 bases between them. The germline V gene has CDR1 LGHDT and CDR2 YNNKEL (reference sequence). The CDR3 spans 21 residues. Study-wide results and caveats: Unmutated variant regions are reportedly the target of nearly half of TCRs that are spike-specific. Among AZD1222 vaccinees, only five to seven were seropositive at baseline.

For this clone: Its target is not known.

Clones were sequenced by immunoSEQ multiplex PCR, and TCRdb holds only the in-frame ones, with some missing. Of about 120,000 clones in the sample, 80% to 90% were seen once. This clonotype was obtained from an adult in good health. V and J are TRBV3-1 (or the pseudogene TRBV3-2) and TRBJ2-2, with D possibly being TRBD2 (6 bases). The sequenced sample was peripheral blood, obtained on day 0 of AZD1222 vaccination. CDR3 sequence reads: CASSQERHRDCLPLCTGELFF. The DNA for the CDR3 is TGTGCCAGCAGCCAAGAGAGGCACCGGGACTGCCTACCCTTGTGCACCGGGGAGCTGTTTTTT.